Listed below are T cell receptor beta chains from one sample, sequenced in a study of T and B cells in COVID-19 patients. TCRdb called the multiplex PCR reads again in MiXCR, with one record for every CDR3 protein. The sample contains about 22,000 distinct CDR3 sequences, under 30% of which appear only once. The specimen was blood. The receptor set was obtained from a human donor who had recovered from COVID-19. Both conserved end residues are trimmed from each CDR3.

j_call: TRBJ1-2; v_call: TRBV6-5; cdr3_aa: ASIPEIGYT
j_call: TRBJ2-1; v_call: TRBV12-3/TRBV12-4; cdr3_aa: ASTRGNIYNEQF
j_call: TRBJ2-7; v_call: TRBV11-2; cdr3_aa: ASSTFGQFDEQY
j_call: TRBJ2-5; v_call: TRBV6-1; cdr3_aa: ASRDGTSGNQETQY
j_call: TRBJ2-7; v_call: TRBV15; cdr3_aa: ATSGTSGTTKQY
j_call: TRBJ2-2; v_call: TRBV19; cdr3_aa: ASSILAGGNRELF
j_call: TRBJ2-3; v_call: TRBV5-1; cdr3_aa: ASSSRGSSTDTQY
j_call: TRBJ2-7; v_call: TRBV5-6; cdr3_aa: ASSLDRATYEQY
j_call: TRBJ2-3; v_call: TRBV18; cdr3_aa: AGSSPMATQY
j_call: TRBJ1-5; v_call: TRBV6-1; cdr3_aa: ASSPDRGLSQPQH
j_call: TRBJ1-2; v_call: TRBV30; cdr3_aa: AWEVLGGYT
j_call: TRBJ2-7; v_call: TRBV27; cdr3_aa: ASIKPTVPYEQY
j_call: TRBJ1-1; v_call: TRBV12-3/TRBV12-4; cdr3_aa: ATGRLRGTEAF
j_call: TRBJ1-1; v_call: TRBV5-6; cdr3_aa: ASSLGFTEVTEAF
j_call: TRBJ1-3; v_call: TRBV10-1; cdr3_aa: ASSDTLGAGNTIY
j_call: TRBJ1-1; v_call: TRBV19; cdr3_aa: ASSSQGARTEAF
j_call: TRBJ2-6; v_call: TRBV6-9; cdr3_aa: ANRQGPGLSGANVLT
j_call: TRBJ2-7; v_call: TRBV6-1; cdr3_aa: ASSERTAALTYEQY
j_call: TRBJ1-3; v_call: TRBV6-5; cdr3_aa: ASSRDKGFGNTIY
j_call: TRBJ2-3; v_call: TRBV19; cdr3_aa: ASSGPRGGTDTQY
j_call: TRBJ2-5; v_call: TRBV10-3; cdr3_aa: ASRLTGLQETQY
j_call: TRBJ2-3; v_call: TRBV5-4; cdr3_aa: ASSPDRGRSTDTQY
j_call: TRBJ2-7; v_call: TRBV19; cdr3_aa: ASSDGQYVSEQY
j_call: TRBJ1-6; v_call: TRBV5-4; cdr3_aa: ASSVVGENSPLH
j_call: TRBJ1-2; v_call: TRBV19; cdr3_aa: ASAGQNYGYT
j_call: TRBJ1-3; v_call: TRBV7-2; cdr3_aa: ASGRSGNTIY
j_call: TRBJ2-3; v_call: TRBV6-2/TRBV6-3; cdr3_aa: ASLDPTGGTDTQY
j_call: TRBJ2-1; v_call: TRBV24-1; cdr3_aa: ATSDLDVSEQF
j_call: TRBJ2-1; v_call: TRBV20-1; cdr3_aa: SARKLAGSPNEQF
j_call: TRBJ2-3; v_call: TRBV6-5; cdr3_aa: ASKGLAGGTQY
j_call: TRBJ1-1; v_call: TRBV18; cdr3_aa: ASSPGTEEILNTEAF
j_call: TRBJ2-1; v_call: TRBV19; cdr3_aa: ASSPRRLAGGDEQF
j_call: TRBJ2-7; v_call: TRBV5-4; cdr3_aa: ASIYEQY
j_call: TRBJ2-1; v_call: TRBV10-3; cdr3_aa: AISDSGSSYNEQF
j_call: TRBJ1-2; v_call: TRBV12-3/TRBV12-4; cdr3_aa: ASSLDDRGFNYGYT
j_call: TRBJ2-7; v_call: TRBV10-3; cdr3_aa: AISDSGVIGEQY
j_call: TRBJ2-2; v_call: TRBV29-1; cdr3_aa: SGLDRVTGELF
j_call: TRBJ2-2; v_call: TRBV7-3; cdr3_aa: ASSLDTYTNTGELF
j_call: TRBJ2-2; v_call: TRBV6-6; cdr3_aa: ASSYSGWGPTGELF
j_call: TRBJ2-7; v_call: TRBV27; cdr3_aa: ASSSPGTGGYEQY
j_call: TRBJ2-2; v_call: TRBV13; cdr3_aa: ASSLVGSGGAGYTGELF
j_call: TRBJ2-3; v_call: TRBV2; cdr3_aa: ASSESGRPTDTQY
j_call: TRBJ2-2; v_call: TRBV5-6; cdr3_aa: ASSNLADTGELF
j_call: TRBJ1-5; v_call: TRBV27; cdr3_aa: ASRDSWFSNQPQH
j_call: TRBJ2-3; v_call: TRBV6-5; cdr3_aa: ASSYGHTDTQY
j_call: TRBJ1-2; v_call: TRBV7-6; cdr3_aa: ASSSRTGPYFNYGYT
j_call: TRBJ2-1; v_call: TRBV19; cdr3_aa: ASGGRVPYNEQF
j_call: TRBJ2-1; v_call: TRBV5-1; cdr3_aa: ASSPGTTYNEQF